This T cell receptor beta chain was profiled in a study of CD8+ T cells in alopecia areata. Notes on the study in general: Alphabeta T cells residing in normal skin are also sequenced in scalp samples.

Remarks on this clone: Its antigen is as yet unknown.

RNA extraction and reverse transcription yielded cDNA as sequencing template. The repertoire was sequenced with immunoSEQ multiplex PCR; TCRdb's copy has only in-frame clones and lacks some. This table has 15,000 to 17,000 clones, about 61% appearing once. The germline gives CDR1 SGHDN, CDR2 FVKESK. V was trimmed by 1 base and J by 1 base, leaving 10 bases between them. The CDR3 contains 15 residues. Peripheral blood and lesional scalp punch biopsies were taken from alopecia areata patients. The specimen was skin. The chain carries TRBV14 and TRBJ1-1; unclear D gene. This receptor was obtained from a human donor with alopecia areata. The CDR3 DNA reads as TGTGCCAGCAGCCAAGCCTGGGTCGGGAACACTGAAGCTTTCTTT. Translating it yields CASSQAWVGNTEAFF. The whole variable domain, remainder taken from reference TRBV14 and TRBJ1-1, is EAGVTQFPSHSVIEKGQTVTLRCDPISGHDNLYWYRRVMGKEIKFLLHFVKESKQDESGMPNNRFLAERTGGTYSTLKVQPAELEDSGVYFCASSQAWVGNTEAFFGQGTRLTVV.